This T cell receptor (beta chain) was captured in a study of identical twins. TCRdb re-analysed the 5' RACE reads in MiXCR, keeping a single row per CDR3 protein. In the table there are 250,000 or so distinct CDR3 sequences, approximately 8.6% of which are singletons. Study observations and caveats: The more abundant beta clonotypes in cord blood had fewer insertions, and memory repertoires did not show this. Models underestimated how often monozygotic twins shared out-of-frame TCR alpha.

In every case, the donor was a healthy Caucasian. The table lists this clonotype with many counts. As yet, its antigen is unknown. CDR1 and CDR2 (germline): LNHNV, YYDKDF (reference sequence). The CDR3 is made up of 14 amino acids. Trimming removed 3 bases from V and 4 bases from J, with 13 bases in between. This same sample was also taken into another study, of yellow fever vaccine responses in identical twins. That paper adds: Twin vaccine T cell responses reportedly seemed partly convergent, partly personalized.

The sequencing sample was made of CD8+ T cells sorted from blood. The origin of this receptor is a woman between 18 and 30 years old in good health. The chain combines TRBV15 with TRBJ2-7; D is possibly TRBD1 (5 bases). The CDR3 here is CATSREKQAYEQYF. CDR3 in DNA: TGTGCCACCAGCAGGGAAAAACAGGCTTACGAGCAGTACTTC.